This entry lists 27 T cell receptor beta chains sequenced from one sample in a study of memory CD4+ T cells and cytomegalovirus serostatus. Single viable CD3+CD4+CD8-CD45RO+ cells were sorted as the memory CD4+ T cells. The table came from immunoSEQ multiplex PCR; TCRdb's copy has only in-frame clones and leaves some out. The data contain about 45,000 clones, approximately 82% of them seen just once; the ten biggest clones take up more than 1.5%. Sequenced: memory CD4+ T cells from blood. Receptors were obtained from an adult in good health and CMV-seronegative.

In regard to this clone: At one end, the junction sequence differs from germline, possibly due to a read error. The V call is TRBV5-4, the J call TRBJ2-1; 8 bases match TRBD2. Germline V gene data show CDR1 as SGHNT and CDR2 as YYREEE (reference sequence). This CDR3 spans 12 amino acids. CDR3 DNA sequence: TGTGCCAGCAGCCCGGGGGGGAATGAGCGGTTCTTC. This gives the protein CASSPGGNERFF.

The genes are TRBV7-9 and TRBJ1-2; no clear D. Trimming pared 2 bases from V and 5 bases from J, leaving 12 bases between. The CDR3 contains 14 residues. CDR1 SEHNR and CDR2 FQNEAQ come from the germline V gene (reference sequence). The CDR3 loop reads CASSLSRDWYGYTF. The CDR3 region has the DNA TGTGCCAGCAGCTTAAGTAGGGATTGGTATGGCTACACCTTC.

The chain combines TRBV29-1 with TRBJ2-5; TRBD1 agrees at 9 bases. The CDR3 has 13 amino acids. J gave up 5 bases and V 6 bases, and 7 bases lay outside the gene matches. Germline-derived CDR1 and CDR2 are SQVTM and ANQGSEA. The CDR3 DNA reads TGCAGCGTGACAGGGGGTATAGGGGAGACCCAGTACTTC. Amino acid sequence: CSVTGGIGETQYF.

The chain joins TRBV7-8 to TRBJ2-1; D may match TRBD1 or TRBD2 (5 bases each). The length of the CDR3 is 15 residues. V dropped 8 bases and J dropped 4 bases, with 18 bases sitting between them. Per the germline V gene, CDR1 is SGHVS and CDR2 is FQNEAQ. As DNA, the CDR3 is TGTGCCAGCTCTGCCGGACGGGGCAGGTACAATGAGCAGTTCTTC. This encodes CASSAGRGRYNEQFF.

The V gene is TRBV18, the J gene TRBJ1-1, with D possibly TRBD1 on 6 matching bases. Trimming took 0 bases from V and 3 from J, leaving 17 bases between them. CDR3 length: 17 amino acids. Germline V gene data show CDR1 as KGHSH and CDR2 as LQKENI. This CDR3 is CASSPPELGAGDTEAFF. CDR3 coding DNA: TGTGCCAGCTCACCACCGGAGTTGGGGGCCGGGGACACTGAAGCTTTCTTT.

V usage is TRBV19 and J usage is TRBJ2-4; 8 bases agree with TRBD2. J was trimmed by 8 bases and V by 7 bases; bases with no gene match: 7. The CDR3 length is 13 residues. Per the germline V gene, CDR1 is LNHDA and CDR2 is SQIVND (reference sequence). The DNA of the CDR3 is TGTGCCAGTACCCGCCGGGGGGGAGACATTCAGTACTTC. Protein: CASTRRGGDIQYF.

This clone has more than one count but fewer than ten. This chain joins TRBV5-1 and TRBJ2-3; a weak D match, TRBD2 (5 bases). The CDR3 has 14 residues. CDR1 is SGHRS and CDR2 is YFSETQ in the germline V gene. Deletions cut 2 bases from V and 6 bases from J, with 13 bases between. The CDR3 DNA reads TGCGCCAGCAGCTTTGCATCCTCGGGGGATACGCAGTATTTT. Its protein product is CASSFASSGDTQYF.

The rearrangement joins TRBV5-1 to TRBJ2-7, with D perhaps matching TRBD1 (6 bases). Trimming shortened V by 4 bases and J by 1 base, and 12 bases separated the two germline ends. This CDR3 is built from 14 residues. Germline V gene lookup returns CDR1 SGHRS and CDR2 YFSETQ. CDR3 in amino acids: CASSQDRQSYEQYF. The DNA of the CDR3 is TGCGCCAGCAGCCAGGACAGACAATCCTACGAGCAGTACTTC.

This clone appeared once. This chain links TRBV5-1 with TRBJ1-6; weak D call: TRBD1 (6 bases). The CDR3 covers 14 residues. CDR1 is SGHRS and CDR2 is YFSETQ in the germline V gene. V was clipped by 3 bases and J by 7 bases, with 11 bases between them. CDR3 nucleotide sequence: TGCGCCAGCAGCTCCGGGACAACGAATTCACCCCTCCACTTT. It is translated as CASSSGTTNSPLHF.

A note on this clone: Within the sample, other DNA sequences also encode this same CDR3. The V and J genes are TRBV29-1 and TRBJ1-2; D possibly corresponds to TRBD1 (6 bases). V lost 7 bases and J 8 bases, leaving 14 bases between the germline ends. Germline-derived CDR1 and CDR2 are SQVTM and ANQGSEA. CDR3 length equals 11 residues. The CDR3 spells CSALGGNGYTF. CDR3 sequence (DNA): TGCAGCGCCCTAGGGGGTAACGGCTACACCTTC.

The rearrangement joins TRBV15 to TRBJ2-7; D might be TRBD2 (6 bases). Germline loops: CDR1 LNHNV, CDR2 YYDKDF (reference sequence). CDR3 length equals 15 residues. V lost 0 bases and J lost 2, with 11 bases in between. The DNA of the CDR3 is TGTGCCACCAGCAGAGAGGGGACGGGAGCCTACGAGCAGTACTTC. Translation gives CATSREGTGAYEQYF.

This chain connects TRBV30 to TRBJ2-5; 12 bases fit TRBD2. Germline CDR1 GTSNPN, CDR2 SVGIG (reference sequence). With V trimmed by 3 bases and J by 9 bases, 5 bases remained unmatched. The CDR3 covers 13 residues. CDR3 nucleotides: TGTGCCTGGAGCCTCCTAGCGGGGGGGGCCCAGTACTTC. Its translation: CAWSLLAGGAQYF. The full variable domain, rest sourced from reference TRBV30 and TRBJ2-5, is SQTIHQWPATLVQPVGSPLSLECTVEGTSNPNLYWYRQAAGRGLQLLFYSVGIGQISSEVPQNLSASRPQDRQFILSSKKLLLSDSGFYLCAWSLLAGGAQYFGPGTRLLVL.

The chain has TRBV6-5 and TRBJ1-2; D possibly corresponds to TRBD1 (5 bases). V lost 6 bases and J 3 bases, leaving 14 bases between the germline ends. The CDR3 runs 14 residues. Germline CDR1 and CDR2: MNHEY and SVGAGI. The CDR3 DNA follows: TGTGCCAGCAGCACCGACAGATTATACTATGGCTACACCTTC. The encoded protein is CASSTDRLYYGYTF.

The CDR3 here is CASSLSTQTGELFF. The CDR3 DNA sequence: TGTGCCAGCAGCCTCTCGACCCAAACCGGGGAGCTGTTTTTT. The chain carries TRBV7-7 and TRBJ2-2; D is ambiguous. Deletions cut 5 bases from V and 5 bases from J, with 12 bases between. This CDR3 comprises 14 residues. Germline assignment: CDR1 SSHAT and CDR2 FNYEAQ (reference sequence). Combining the CDR3 with reference TRBV7-7 and TRBJ2-2 gives the whole variable domain GAGVSQSPRYKVTKRGQDVTLRCDPISSHATLYWYQQALGQGPEFLTYFNYEAQPDKSGLPSDRFSAERPEGSISTLTIQRTEQRDSAMYRCASSLSTQTGELFFGEGSRLTVL.

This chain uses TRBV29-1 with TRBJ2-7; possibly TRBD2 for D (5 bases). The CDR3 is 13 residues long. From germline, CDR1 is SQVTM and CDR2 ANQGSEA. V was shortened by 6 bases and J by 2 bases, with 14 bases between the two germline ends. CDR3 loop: CSVAGRGTYEQYF. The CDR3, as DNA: TGCAGCGTCGCCGGACGGGGAACCTACGAGCAGTACTTC.

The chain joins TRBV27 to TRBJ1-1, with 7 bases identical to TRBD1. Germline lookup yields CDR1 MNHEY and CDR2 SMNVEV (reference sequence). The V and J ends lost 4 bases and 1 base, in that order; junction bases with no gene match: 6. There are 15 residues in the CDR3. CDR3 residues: CASSSAGTENTEAFF. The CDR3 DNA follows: TGTGCCAGCAGTTCGGCCGGGACAGAGAACACTGAAGCTTTCTTT.

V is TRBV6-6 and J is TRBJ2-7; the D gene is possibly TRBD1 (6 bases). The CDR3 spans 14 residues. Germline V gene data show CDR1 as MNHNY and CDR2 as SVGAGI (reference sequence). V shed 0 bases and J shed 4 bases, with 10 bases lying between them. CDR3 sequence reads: CASSYSVGAYEQYF. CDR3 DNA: TGTGCCAGCAGTTACTCTGTGGGGGCTTACGAGCAGTACTTC.

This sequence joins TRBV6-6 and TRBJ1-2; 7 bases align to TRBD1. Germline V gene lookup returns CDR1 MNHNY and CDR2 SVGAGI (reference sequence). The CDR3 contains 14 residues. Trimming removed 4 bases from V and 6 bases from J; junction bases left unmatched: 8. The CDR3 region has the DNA TGTGCCAGCAGTTTCCGGCCAGGGGGAAATGGCTACACCTTC. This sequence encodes CASSFRPGGNGYTF.

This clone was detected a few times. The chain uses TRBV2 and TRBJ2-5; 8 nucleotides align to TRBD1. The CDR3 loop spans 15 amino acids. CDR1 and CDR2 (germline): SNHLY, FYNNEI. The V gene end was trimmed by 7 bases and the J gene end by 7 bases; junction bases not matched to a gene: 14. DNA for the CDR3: TGTGCCAGCATCCTAGGGACAGGTCTCTCGGGGACCCAGTACTTC. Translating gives CASILGTGLSGTQYF.

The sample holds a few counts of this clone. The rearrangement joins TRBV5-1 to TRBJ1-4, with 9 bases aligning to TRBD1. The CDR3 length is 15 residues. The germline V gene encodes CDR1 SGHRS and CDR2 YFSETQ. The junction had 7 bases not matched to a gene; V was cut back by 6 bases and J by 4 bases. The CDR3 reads CASKPSGQGNEKLFF. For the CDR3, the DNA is TGCGCCAGCAAGCCATCGGGACAGGGTAATGAAAAACTGTTTTTT.

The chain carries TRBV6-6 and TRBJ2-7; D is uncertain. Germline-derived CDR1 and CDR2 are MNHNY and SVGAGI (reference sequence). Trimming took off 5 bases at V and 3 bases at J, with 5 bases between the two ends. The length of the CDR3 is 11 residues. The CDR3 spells CASSPDYEQYF. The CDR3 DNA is TGTGCCAGCAGTCCGGACTACGAGCAGTACTTC.

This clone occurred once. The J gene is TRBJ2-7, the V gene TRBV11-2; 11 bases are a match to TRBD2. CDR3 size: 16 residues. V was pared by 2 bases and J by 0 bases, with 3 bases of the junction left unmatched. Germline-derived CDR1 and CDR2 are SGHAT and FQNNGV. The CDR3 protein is CASSLSSGGASYEQYF. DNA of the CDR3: TGTGCCAGCAGCTTAAGTAGCGGGGGGGCCTCCTACGAGCAGTACTTC.

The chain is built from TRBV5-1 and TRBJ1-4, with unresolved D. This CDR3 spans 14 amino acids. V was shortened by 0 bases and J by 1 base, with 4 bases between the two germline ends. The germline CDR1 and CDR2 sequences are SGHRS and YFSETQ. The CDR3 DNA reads TGCGCCAGCAGCTTGGAACAAACTAATGAAAAACTGTTTTTT. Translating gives CASSLEQTNEKLFF. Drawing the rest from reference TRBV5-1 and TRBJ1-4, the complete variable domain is KAGVTQTPRYLIKTRGQQVTLSCSPISGHRSVSWYQQTPGQGLQFLFEYFSETQRNKGNFPGRFSGRQFSNSRSEMNVSTLELGDSALYLCASSLEQTNEKLFFGSGTQLSVL.

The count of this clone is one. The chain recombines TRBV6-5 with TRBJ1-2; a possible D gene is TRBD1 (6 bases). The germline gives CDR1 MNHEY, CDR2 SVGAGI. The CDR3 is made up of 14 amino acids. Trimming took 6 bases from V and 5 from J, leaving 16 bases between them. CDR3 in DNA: TGTGCCAGCAGATTACAGGGTTTCGGGTATGGCTACACCTTC. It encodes CASRLQGFGYGYTF.

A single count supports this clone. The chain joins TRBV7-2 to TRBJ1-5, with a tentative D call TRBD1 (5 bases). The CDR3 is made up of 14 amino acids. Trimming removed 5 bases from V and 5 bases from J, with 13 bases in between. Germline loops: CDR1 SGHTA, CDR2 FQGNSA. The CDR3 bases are TGTGCCAGCAGCCCAAGGGACTCACATCAGCCCCAGCATTTT. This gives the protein CASSPRDSHQPQHF. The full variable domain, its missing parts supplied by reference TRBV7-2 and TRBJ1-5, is GAGVSQSPSNKVTEKGKDVELRCDPISGHTALYWYRQSLGQGLEFLIYFQGNSAPDKSGLPSDRFSAERTGGSVSTLTIQRTQQEDSAVYLCASSPRDSHQPQHFGDGTRLSIL.

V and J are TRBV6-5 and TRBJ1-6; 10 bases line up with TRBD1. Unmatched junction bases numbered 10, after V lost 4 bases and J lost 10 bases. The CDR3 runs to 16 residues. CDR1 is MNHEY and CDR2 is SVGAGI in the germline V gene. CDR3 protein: CASSSNPGQGESPLHF. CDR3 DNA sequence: TGTGCCAGCAGTTCCAACCCAGGACAGGGGGAATCACCCCTCCACTTT.

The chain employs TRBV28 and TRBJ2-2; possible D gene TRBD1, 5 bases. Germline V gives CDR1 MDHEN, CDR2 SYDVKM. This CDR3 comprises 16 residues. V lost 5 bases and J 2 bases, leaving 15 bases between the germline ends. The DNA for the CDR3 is TGTGCCAGCAGTCCCTGGGGTAGGGGAAACACCGGGGAGCTGTTTTTT. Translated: CASSPWGRGNTGELFF.